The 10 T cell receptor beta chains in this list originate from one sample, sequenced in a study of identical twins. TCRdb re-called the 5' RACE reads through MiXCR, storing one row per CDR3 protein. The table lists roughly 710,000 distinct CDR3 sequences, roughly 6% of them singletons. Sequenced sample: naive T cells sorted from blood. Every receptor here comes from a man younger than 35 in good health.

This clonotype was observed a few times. The CDR3: CASSLKSDSGTGELFF. The CDR3 nucleotides read TGTGCCAGCAGCTTAAAGAGCGACTCGGGCACCGGGGAGCTGTTTTTT. This chain links TRBV7-7 with TRBJ2-2; no clear D. Per germline, CDR1 SSHAT and CDR2 FNYEAQ (reference sequence). Deletions cut 2 bases from V and 4 bases from J, with 14 bases between. The CDR3 runs to 16 residues.

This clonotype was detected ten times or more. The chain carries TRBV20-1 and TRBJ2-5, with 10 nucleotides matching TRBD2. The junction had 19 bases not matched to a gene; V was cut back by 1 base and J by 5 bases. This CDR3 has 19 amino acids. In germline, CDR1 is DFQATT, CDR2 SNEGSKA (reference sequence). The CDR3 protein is CSARGEAGGSVNWRETQYF. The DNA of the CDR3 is TGCAGTGCTAGAGGGGAAGCGGGAGGGAGTGTTAATTGGCGGGAGACCCAGTACTTC.

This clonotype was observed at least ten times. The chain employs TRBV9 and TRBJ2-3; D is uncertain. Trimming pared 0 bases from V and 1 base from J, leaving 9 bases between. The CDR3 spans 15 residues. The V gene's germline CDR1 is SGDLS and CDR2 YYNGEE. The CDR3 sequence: CASSVAAFGTDTQYF. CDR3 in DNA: TGTGCCAGCAGCGTAGCGGCCTTTGGCACAGATACGCAGTATTTT.

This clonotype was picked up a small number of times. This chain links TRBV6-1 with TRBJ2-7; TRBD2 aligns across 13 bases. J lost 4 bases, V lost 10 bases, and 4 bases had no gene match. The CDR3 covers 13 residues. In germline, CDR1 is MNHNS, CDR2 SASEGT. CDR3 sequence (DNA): TGTGCCACCGAACTAGCGGGAGGGTACGAGCAGTACGTC. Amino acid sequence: CATELAGGYEQYV.

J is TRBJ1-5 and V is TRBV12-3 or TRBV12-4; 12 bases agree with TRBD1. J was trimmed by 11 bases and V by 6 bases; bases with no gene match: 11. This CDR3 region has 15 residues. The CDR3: CASRPAGQGALAQHF. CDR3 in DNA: TGTGCCAGCAGACCGGCGGGACAGGGGGCCCTTGCCCAGCATTTT.

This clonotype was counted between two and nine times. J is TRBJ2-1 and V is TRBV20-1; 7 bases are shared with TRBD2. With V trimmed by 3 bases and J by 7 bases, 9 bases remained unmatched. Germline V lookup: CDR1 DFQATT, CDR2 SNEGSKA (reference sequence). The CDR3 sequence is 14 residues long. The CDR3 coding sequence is TGCAGTGCTAGGTCACTAGCGCCCAGAAATGAGCAGTTCTTC. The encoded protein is CSARSLAPRNEQFF.

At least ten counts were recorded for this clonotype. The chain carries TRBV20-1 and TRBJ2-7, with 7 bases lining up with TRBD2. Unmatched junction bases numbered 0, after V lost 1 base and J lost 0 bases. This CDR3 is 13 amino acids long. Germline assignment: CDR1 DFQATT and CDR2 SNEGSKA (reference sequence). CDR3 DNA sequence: TGCAGTGCTAGAGGCGGGAGCTCCTACGAGCAGTACGTC. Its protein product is CSARGGSSYEQYV.

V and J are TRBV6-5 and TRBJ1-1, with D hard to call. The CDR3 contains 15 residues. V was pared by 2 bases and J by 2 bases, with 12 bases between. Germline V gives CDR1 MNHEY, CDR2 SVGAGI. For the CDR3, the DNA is TGTGCCAGCAGTTACCAGACTTCGGCAAACACTGAAGCTTTCTTT. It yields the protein CASSYQTSANTEAFF.

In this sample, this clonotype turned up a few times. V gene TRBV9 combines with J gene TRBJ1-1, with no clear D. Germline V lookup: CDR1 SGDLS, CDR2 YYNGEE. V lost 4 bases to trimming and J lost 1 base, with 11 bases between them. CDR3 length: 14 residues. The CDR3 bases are TGTGCCAGCAGCCCGTGGCCTAAGAACACTGAAGCTTTCTTT. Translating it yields CASSPWPKNTEAFF.

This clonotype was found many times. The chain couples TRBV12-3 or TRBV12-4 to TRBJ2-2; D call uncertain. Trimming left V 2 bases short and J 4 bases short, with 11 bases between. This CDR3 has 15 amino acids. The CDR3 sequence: CASSLTVPGTGELFF. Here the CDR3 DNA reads TGTGCCAGCAGTTTAACGGTCCCTGGCACCGGGGAGCTGTTTTTT.